These T cell receptor beta chains were read from a single sample in a study of blood T cell repertoires in COVID-19. Data came from immunoSEQ multiplex PCR; TCRdb stores just in-frame clones and leaves some out. Here the sample spans some 170,000 clones, more than 65% being singletons. Sequencing was carried out using PBMCs or T cells enriched from blood (not recorded which). The receptors shown here come from a man aged 50-60 years who had recovered from COVID-19. Each CDR3 is given with its conserved first and last residue. D genes are given only for firm matches. Part of the rows lack a size; the others show once, few, many or a class for expanded clones.

d_call: .
v_call: TRBV5-1
j_call: TRBJ1-2
clone_size: few
cdr3_nt: TGCGCCAGCAGCTTGGCCGGGGATGGCTACACCTTC
cdr3_aa: CASSLAGDGYTF

d_call: TRBD1
v_call: TRBV5-5
j_call: TRBJ2-7
clone_size: once
cdr3_nt: TGTGCCAGCAGCTTCCGGGACAGGGAGTTCTCCTACGAGCAGTACTTC
cdr3_aa: CASSFRDREFSYEQYF

d_call: TRBD2
v_call: TRBV3-1/TRBV3-2
j_call: TRBJ2-3
clone_size: .
cdr3_nt: TGTGCCAGCAGCCAACCGAGGGTGCGGGGGGGATTTTTCACAGATACGCAGTATTTT
cdr3_aa: CASSQPRVRGGFFTDTQYF

d_call: TRBD1
v_call: TRBV11-3
j_call: TRBJ1-5
clone_size: .
cdr3_nt: TGTGCCAGCAGCCCCCCTCCCCCGCAGGGGGCGGATAATCAGCCCCAGCATTTT
cdr3_aa: CASSPPPPQGADNQPQHF

d_call: TRBD1
v_call: TRBV5-5
j_call: TRBJ1-2
clone_size: .
cdr3_nt: TGTGCCAGCAGCTTGGAAGGGACAGGGGGCGCGTTAGGCTACACCTTC
cdr3_aa: CASSLEGTGGALGYTF

d_call: .
v_call: TRBV7-6
j_call: TRBJ1-5
clone_size: .
cdr3_nt: TGTGCCAGCAGCTTGGGGGGGGATCAGCCCCAGCATTTT
cdr3_aa: CASSLGGDQPQHF

d_call: .
v_call: TRBV30
j_call: TRBJ1-1
clone_size: .
cdr3_nt: TGTGCCTGGAGTCGACAGACGAACACTGAAGCTTTCTTT
cdr3_aa: CAWSRQTNTEAFF

d_call: TRBD2
v_call: TRBV2
j_call: TRBJ2-5
clone_size: .
cdr3_nt: TGTGCCAGCAGTGGGGGAGGACTAGCCAGGCAAGAGACCCAGTACTTC
cdr3_aa: CASSGGGLARQETQYF

d_call: TRBD2
v_call: TRBV7-9
j_call: TRBJ2-1
clone_size: .
cdr3_nt: TGTGCCAGCAGCTTAAGCGGGGGGAATGAGCAGTTCTTC
cdr3_aa: CASSLSGGNEQFF

d_call: TRBD1
v_call: TRBV19
j_call: TRBJ2-7
clone_size: .
cdr3_nt: TGTGCCAGCCGCTACAGCGGGACAGGGAACTACGAGCAGTACTTC
cdr3_aa: CASRYSGTGNYEQYF

d_call: .
v_call: TRBV28
j_call: TRBJ2-1
clone_size: few
cdr3_nt: TGTGCCAGCAGTTTGGACTCGTACAATGAGCAGTTCTTC
cdr3_aa: CASSLDSYNEQFF

d_call: .
v_call: TRBV18
j_call: TRBJ1-3
clone_size: few
cdr3_nt: TGTGCCAGCTCACCAATGGCAGTTATTGGAAACACCATATATTTT
cdr3_aa: CASSPMAVIGNTIYF

d_call: .
v_call: TRBV11-2
j_call: TRBJ2-7
clone_size: .
cdr3_nt: TGTGCCAGCAGCTTATTATACGGTAGCTCCTACGAGCAGTACTTC
cdr3_aa: CASSLLYGSSYEQYF

d_call: TRBD1
v_call: TRBV4-1
j_call: TRBJ1-5
clone_size: .
cdr3_nt: TGCGCCAGCAGCCAGCCGACAGGGGGCCCCAATCAGCCCCAGCATTTT
cdr3_aa: CASSQPTGGPNQPQHF

d_call: TRBD1
v_call: TRBV18
j_call: TRBJ2-3
clone_size: .
cdr3_nt: TGTGCCAGCTCACCTCAGGGGGCGTCGGGCACAGATACGCAGTATTTT
cdr3_aa: CASSPQGASGTDTQYF

d_call: .
v_call: TRBV29-1
j_call: TRBJ2-7
clone_size: once
cdr3_nt: TGCAGCGTTGAACGGGGGACCTACGAGCAGTACTTC
cdr3_aa: CSVERGTYEQYF

d_call: .
v_call: TRBV5-1
j_call: TRBJ1-4
clone_size: .
cdr3_nt: TGCGCCAGCAGCTCAGGGTTTCGGGAAAAACTGTTTTTT
cdr3_aa: CASSSGFREKLFF

d_call: .
v_call: TRBV5-8
j_call: TRBJ1-2
clone_size: .
cdr3_nt: TGTGCCAGCAGCTTGGACATGAACTATGGCTACACCTTC
cdr3_aa: CASSLDMNYGYTF

d_call: .
v_call: TRBV27
j_call: TRBJ2-7
clone_size: .
cdr3_nt: TGTGCCAGCAGTTTATCGGAGGGTCGCAACTACGAGCAGTACTTC
cdr3_aa: CASSLSEGRNYEQYF

d_call: .
v_call: TRBV28
j_call: TRBJ1-5
clone_size: .
cdr3_nt: TGTGCCAGCAGTCCGTTAGGGGGACAGCCCCAGCATTTT
cdr3_aa: CASSPLGGQPQHF

d_call: TRBD1
v_call: TRBV19
j_call: TRBJ1-5
clone_size: .
cdr3_nt: TGTGCCAGTAGTATAAAGGACAGGCCCTCCGGTTTTCAGCCCCAGCATTTT
cdr3_aa: CASSIKDRPSGFQPQHF

d_call: TRBD1
v_call: TRBV18
j_call: TRBJ1-5
clone_size: .
cdr3_nt: TGTGCCAGCTCGGACCAGACAGGGTACCAGCCCCAGCATTTT
cdr3_aa: CASSDQTGYQPQHF

d_call: TRBD1
v_call: TRBV4-1
j_call: TRBJ1-2
clone_size: .
cdr3_nt: TGCGCCAGCAGCCGCCCCGGGACAGGGAGGGATTATGGCTACACCTTC
cdr3_aa: CASSRPGTGRDYGYTF

d_call: TRBD2
v_call: TRBV28
j_call: TRBJ2-3
clone_size: .
cdr3_nt: TGTGCCAGCAGCCAAACTATAGCGGGGTTGACAGATACGCAGTATTTT
cdr3_aa: CASSQTIAGLTDTQYF

d_call: TRBD2
v_call: TRBV7-2
j_call: TRBJ2-5
clone_size: .
cdr3_nt: TGTGCCAGCAGCTCCCTCGCTGGCGGGGGGGCGGGGGAGACCCAGTACTTC
cdr3_aa: CASSSLAGGGAGETQYF

d_call: .
v_call: TRBV5-1
j_call: TRBJ1-2
clone_size: .
cdr3_nt: TGCGCCAGCAGCCAAGCCGGACTTAACTATGGCTACACCTTC
cdr3_aa: CASSQAGLNYGYTF

d_call: TRBD1
v_call: TRBV30
j_call: TRBJ2-7
clone_size: .
cdr3_nt: TGTGCCTGGAGTTCTACCGGGACAGGGAGGACCTACGAGCAGTACTTC
cdr3_aa: CAWSSTGTGRTYEQYF

d_call: .
v_call: TRBV20-1
j_call: TRBJ1-2
clone_size: .
cdr3_nt: TGCAGTGCTAGTGAACAGGGTGGGCCTAACTATGGCTACACCTTC
cdr3_aa: CSASEQGGPNYGYTF

d_call: .
v_call: TRBV10-3
j_call: TRBJ1-2
clone_size: .
cdr3_nt: TGTGCCATCAGTGAGTCGAGTCTCGGAACGGGTGGCTATGGCTACACCTTC
cdr3_aa: CAISESSLGTGGYGYTF

d_call: .
v_call: TRBV5-6
j_call: TRBJ2-2
clone_size: .
cdr3_nt: TGTGCCAGCAGCTTTAGGGCAGGGACCGGGGAGCTGTTTTTT
cdr3_aa: CASSFRAGTGELFF

d_call: .
v_call: TRBV3-1/TRBV3-2
j_call: TRBJ1-4
clone_size: .
cdr3_nt: TGTGCCAGCAGCGGACAGACAACAACTAATGAAAAACTGTTTTTT
cdr3_aa: CASSGQTTTNEKLFF

d_call: TRBD1
v_call: TRBV12-5
j_call: TRBJ1-4
clone_size: few
cdr3_nt: TGTGCTAGTGGGCAGGGGGCTACTAATGAAAAACTGTTTTTT
cdr3_aa: CASGQGATNEKLFF

d_call: .
v_call: TRBV10-2
j_call: TRBJ2-1
clone_size: .
cdr3_nt: TGCGCCAGCAGTGAGTCGAAACGTAGCTCCTACAATGAGCAGTTCTTC
cdr3_aa: CASSESKRSSYNEQFF

d_call: .
v_call: TRBV7-8
j_call: TRBJ1-3
clone_size: .
cdr3_nt: TGTGCCAGCAGCTTAGAAGCAGGGCAGGGAAACACCATATATTTT
cdr3_aa: CASSLEAGQGNTIYF

d_call: .
v_call: TRBV29-1
j_call: TRBJ1-2
clone_size: .
cdr3_nt: TGCAGCGTTGACAGGGTACAGGGCTACACCTTC
cdr3_aa: CSVDRVQGYTF

d_call: .
v_call: TRBV7-9
j_call: TRBJ2-4
clone_size: once
cdr3_nt: TGTGCCAGCAGCTTAGATAGCTTTTTCGGAAACATTCAGTACTTC
cdr3_aa: CASSLDSFFGNIQYF

d_call: TRBD1
v_call: TRBV5-4
j_call: TRBJ2-2
clone_size: .
cdr3_nt: TGTGCCAGCAGCTTGGCCGGCAGGGGGCGTTCCGGGGAGCTGTTTTTT
cdr3_aa: CASSLAGRGRSGELFF

d_call: TRBD1
v_call: TRBV3-1/TRBV3-2
j_call: TRBJ1-3
clone_size: .
cdr3_nt: TGTGCCAGCAGCCAAAATGGACAGGGGGCGAGGGGGAACACCATATATTTT
cdr3_aa: CASSQNGQGARGNTIYF

d_call: .
v_call: TRBV6-1
j_call: TRBJ1-6
clone_size: once
cdr3_nt: TGTGCCAGCAGTGAAGTGGGGGCGCATAATTCACCCCTCCACTTT
cdr3_aa: CASSEVGAHNSPLHF

d_call: .
v_call: TRBV5-1
j_call: TRBJ1-4
clone_size: .
cdr3_nt: TGCGCCAGCAGCTGGCTGGAGGCTGCAACTAATGAAAAACTGTTTTTT
cdr3_aa: CASSWLEAATNEKLFF

d_call: .
v_call: TRBV5-4
j_call: TRBJ2-2
clone_size: .
cdr3_nt: TGTGCCAGCAGCGGCCCGGACGTGACAGTTACCGGGGAGCTGTTTTTT
cdr3_aa: CASSGPDVTVTGELFF

d_call: .
v_call: TRBV5-1
j_call: TRBJ2-1
clone_size: .
cdr3_nt: TGCGCCAGCAGCTTGACAGATGCTCTGTACAATGAGCAGTTCTTC
cdr3_aa: CASSLTDALYNEQFF

d_call: .
v_call: TRBV3-1/TRBV3-2
j_call: TRBJ1-2
clone_size: .
cdr3_nt: TGTGCCAGCAGCCAAGCTGGAGGGGGGGAGGGCTATGGCTACACCTTC
cdr3_aa: CASSQAGGGEGYGYTF

d_call: .
v_call: TRBV2
j_call: TRBJ1-4
clone_size: once
cdr3_nt: TGTGCCAGCAGTCACAGGGAGAGAAATGAAAAACTGTTTTTT
cdr3_aa: CASSHRERNEKLFF

d_call: TRBD1
v_call: TRBV13
j_call: TRBJ2-5
clone_size: once
cdr3_nt: TGTGCCAGCAGCTTAGACAACCGGGACAGGGACCAAGAGACCCAGTACTTC
cdr3_aa: CASSLDNRDRDQETQYF